This is a list of T cell receptor beta chains from one sample in a study of control samples from healthy donors and cancer patients. Clones were read by immunoSEQ multiplex PCR, and TCRdb kept only the in-frame ones, dropping some. The sample yields about 230,000 clones, almost 85% seen once. Source material: PBMCs. The receptors stem from a woman aged 60-75 years with lung cancer. Each CDR3 is given with its conserved first and last residue. Fields, in order: D gene, V gene, J gene, clone size, CDR3 protein, CDR3 DNA. A D gene is named only where the DNA matches it firmly. The size field is filled for only some rows; it gives once, few, many or a size class.

NA,TRBV7-2,TRBJ2-7,NA,CASSPRTYKRRTYEQYF,TGTGCCAGCAGCCCCCGGACATATAAGAGGAGAACCTACGAGCAGTACTTC
NA,TRBV4-1,TRBJ1-2,NA,CASSQEVIGGLGGYTF,TGCGCCAGCAGCCAAGAGGTCATAGGGGGATTGGGGGGCTACACCTTC
NA,TRBV11-3,TRBJ2-2,NA,CASSLDSGKNTGELFF,TGTGCCAGCAGCTTAGATTCCGGAAAGAACACCGGGGAGCTGTTTTTT
NA,TRBV5-1,TRBJ2-5,NA,CASSSTPQETQYF,TGCGCCAGCAGCTCGACACCCCAAGAGACCCAGTACTTC
TRBD1,TRBV19,TRBJ1-1,NA,CASSTPGQARDTEAFF,TGTGCCAGTAGTACACCCGGACAGGCGAGGGACACTGAAGCTTTCTTT
NA,TRBV20-1,TRBJ2-7,NA,CSVDPYEQYF,TGCAGTGTGGACCCCTACGAGCAGTACTTC
TRBD1,TRBV5-6,TRBJ2-1,NA,CASSLDRVNEQFF,TGTGCCAGCAGTTTGGACAGGGTAAATGAGCAGTTCTTC
NA,TRBV6-5,TRBJ1-2,few,CASSYSSGGYTF,TGTGCCAGCAGTTACTCAAGTGGTGGCTACACCTTC
NA,TRBV5-1,TRBJ2-1,NA,CASTLGQSSYNEQFF,TGCGCCAGCACCCTGGGACAAAGCTCCTACAATGAGCAGTTCTTC
TRBD1,TRBV7-9,TRBJ1-2,NA,CASSLTAIRGDGYTF,TGTGCCAGCAGCTTAACGGCCATCAGGGGGGATGGCTACACCTTC
TRBD1,TRBV19,TRBJ2-7,NA,CASAPRDRVTYEQYF,TGTGCCAGTGCCCCCCGGGACAGGGTAACCTACGAGCAGTACTTC
TRBD1,TRBV6-4,TRBJ1-5,few,CASICGGQGSGQPQHF,TGTGCCAGCATTTGCGGGGGACAGGGATCTGGACAGCCCCAGCATTTT
NA,TRBV5-1,TRBJ1-1,NA,CASRPGERNTEAFF,TGCGCCAGCAGACCTGGAGAAAGGAACACTGAAGCTTTCTTT
TRBD2,TRBV6-5,TRBJ2-5,NA,CASRTSASYQETQYF,TGTGCCAGCAGGACTAGCGCGTCGTACCAAGAGACCCAGTACTTC
TRBD1,TRBV19,TRBJ2-2,NA,CASSLTGANTGELFF,TGTGCCAGTAGCCTGACAGGGGCGAACACCGGGGAGCTGTTTTTT
NA,TRBV5-6,TRBJ2-7,NA,CASSGGLEEQYF,TGTGCCAGCAGCGGAGGGTTGGAAGAGCAGTACTTC